The clone carrying this T cell receptor beta chain was counted a single time. This sample is part of a study of CD8 T cells in Susac syndrome. V gave up 1 base and J gave up 6 bases, with 12 bases separating them. The CDR3 extends over 15 amino acids. Germline lookup yields CDR1 LGHDT and CDR2 YNNKEL (reference sequence). The authors reverse transcribed roughly 0.5 to 1 ug RNA with random hexamers. TCRdb redid the calling of the immunoSEQ multiplex PCR reads with MiXCR, one entry per CDR3 protein. The sample lists about 150,000 distinct CDR3 sequences; approximately 96% were seen once. The clonotype originates from a human donor with Susac syndrome. Sequencing input: CD4+ T cells from PBMCs. The rearrangement uses TRBV3-1 and TRBJ2-2; D gene ambiguous. The CDR3 protein is CASSQGVASAGELFF. The CDR3 DNA sequence: TGTGCCAGCAGCCAAGGGGTCGCGTCCGCCGGGGAGCTGTTTTTT.